These 6 T cell receptor beta chains originate from one sample sequenced in a study of cytomegalovirus exposure and HLA in healthy donors. This PCR relied on a set of 60 Vbeta primers and 13 Jbeta primers. Sequencing was performed with immunoSEQ multiplex PCR; in TCRdb, only in-frame clones are kept and a portion is missing. In the table there are approximately 110,000 clones, roughly 80% of which are singletons. Sequencing used PBMCs. These receptors all stem from a man aged 25-45 years in good health and CMV-seropositive.

The rearrangement uses TRBV28 and TRBJ2-5; D is unresolved. CDR3 length: 13 residues. The V gene's germline CDR1 is MDHEN and CDR2 SYDVKM. The V end was cut by 5 bases, the J end by 5 bases, with 12 bases between. CDR3 coding DNA: TGTGCCAGCAGTCCGAGACTCGACGAGACCCAGTACTTC. This gives the protein CASSPRLDETQYF.

The chain's CDR3 is CASSLGLAEETQYF. The CDR3 DNA reads TGTGCCAGCAGCTTAGGGCTAGCAGAAGAGACCCAGTACTTC. The chain recombines TRBV7-2 with TRBJ2-5, with D maybe TRBD2 (5 bases). The CDR3 runs to 14 residues. Deletions cut 1 base from V and 3 bases from J, with 9 bases between. Germline CDR1 is SGHTA and CDR2 is FQGNSA.

The chain employs TRBV25-1 and TRBJ2-7; D is unclear. Germline V gene lookup returns CDR1 MGHDK and CDR2 SYGVNS. The CDR3 spans 12 residues. Trimming shortened V by 4 bases and J by 2 bases, and 6 bases separated the two germline ends. In DNA form, the CDR3 reads TGTGCCAGCAGTGGCCGAGCCTACGAGCAGTACTTC. This translates into CASSGRAYEQYF.

V is TRBV5-1 and J is TRBJ2-7; TRBD1 aligns across 9 bases. The CDR3 runs to 14 residues. The V gene's germline CDR1 is SGHRS and CDR2 YFSETQ. V shed 2 bases, J shed 5 bases, and the junction held 5 bases outside the gene matches. CDR3 bases: TGCGCCAGCAGCTTCCCGGGACAGGGTAACGAGCAGTACTTC. Its translation: CASSFPGQGNEQYF.

This chain links TRBV5-5 with TRBJ2-1; 14 bases are a match to TRBD2. Trimming took 4 bases from V and 10 from J; bases not matched to a gene: 7. This CDR3 comprises 15 residues. CDR1 and CDR2 from the germline V gene are SGHKS and YYEKEE (reference sequence). The CDR3 loop is CASSMTSGGAREQFF. DNA for the CDR3: TGTGCCAGCAGCATGACTAGCGGGGGGGCTCGGGAGCAGTTCTTC.

This chain uses TRBV9 with TRBJ1-1; TRBD1 agrees at 7 bases. CDR1 and CDR2 (germline): SGDLS, YYNGEE. CDR3 length: 14 residues. The ends lost 4 bases at V and 3 bases at J; junction bases unmatched: 6. CDR3 sequence: CASSRGGADTEAFF. The DNA for the CDR3 is TGTGCCAGCAGCCGAGGGGGCGCAGACACTGAAGCTTTCTTT.